The clone carrying this T cell receptor (beta chain) was observed many times. The data were taken from a study of T cells in Graves' hyperthyroidism and ophthalmopathy. CDR3 size: 14 residues. V was clipped by 4 bases and J by 0 bases, with 7 bases between them. Germline loops: CDR1 MNHNS, CDR2 SASEGT. RNA transcripts served as the template for amplifying TCR beta CDR3 regions. HTBI primers were employed in a first-round RT-PCR of the TCR CDR3. TCRdb processed the multiplex PCR reads anew with MiXCR; each CDR3 protein has one entry. The sample lists 400,000 to 550,000 distinct CDR3 sequences; around 24% were seen once.

This receptor was identified in a woman in her twenties or thirties with Graves' ophthalmopathy. The sequencing input was blood. V is TRBV6-1 and J is TRBJ1-5; TRBD1 might be the D (6 bases). The DNA of the CDR3 is TGTGCCAGCAGTGGACAGGATAGCAATCAGCCCCAGCATTTT. It translates to CASSGQDSNQPQHF.